This T cell receptor beta chain is drawn from a study of blood T cells in healthy people across ages. Study-wide points: Naive T cell percentage by flow cytometry tracked strongly with beta diversity. Age brought a roughly linear fall in TCR beta diversity measured per million T cells.

Concerning this clonotype: Its antigen is still unknown. A junction boundary mismatches the germline segment, possibly from a read error.

A second PCR, run for roughly 7 to 12 cycles, used a sample-barcoded 5' primer plus a J-beta primer mix. A template-switch adaptor containing 12 random nucleotides labeled each cDNA molecule. From each sample, at least 2.5 million paired-end reads containing CDR3 were obtained. TCRdb passed the 5' RACE reads through MiXCR, listing each CDR3 protein once. The sample has about 280,000 distinct CDR3 sequences, 25% to 30% seen once. The sequence derives from a woman in her 70s in good health. Sequenced input: blood.

As DNA, the CDR3 is TGCGCCAGCAGCCAAGAGGACAGGGGAAACTATGGCTACACTTTC. It codes for CASSQEDRGNYGYTF. The chain combines TRBV4-1 with TRBJ1-2; 9 nucleotides match TRBD1. CDR1 MGHRA and CDR2 YSYEKL come from the germline V gene. The CDR3 loop spans 15 amino acids.